This TCR beta chain was sequenced during a study of T cell responses to AZD1222 COVID-19 vaccine. Whole-study results and caveats: Just 5 to 7 AZD1222 recipients tested seropositive at baseline.

Germline CDR1 and CDR2: KGHDR and SFDVKD. Trimming shortened V by 7 bases and J by 8 bases, and 16 bases separated the two germline ends. The CDR3 covers 14 residues. Researchers grouped second doses given at about 4 or about 12 weeks into one pool. Measured with immunoSEQ multiplex PCR; TCRdb has only the in-frame clones, and not every one. This table holds about 180,000 clones, around 94% found once. Comment on this clone: Its specificity is not known.

The V and J genes are TRBV24-1 and TRBJ2-2; D not resolved. This receptor was identified in an adult who received the AZD1222 COVID-19 vaccine. The sample was peripheral blood, taken 28 days after the second AZD1222 dose. CDR3 region: CATSPSSPRGELFF. Written as DNA, the CDR3 is TGTGCCACCAGCCCCTCGAGCCCCCGTGGGGAGCTGTTTTTT.